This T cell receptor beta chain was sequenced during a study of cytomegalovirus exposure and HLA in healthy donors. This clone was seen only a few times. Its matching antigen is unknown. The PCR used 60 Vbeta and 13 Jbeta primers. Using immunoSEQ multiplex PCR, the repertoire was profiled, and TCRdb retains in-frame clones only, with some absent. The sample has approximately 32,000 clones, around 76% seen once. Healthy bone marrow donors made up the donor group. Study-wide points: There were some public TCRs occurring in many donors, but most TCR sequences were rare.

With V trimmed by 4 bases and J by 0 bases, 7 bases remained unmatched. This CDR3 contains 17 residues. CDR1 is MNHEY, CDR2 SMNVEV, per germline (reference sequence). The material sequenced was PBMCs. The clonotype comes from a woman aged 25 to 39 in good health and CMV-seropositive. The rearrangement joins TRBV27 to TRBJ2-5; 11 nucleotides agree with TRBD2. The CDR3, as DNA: TGTGCCAGCAGTTACCGGCCGACTAGCGGGAACCAAGAGACCCAGTACTTC. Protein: CASSYRPTSGNQETQYF.